These T cell receptor beta chains were read from a single sample in a study of blood T cell repertoires in COVID-19. Profiled with immunoSEQ multiplex PCR; TCRdb holds only in-frame clones, not every one. The table lists 25,000 to 30,000 clones, 65% to 90% of them singletons, with 1.8% in the top ten. What was sequenced was peripheral blood. The receptors here all came from a man aged 80 or over with active or convalescent COVID-19. CDR3s include the opening cysteine and the closing phenylalanine or tryptophan. The order of the fields is CDR3 protein, CDR3 DNA, clone size, D gene, J gene, V gene. The D gene is left open where the match is weak. The listing skips clone size in some rows; elsewhere it reads once, few, many or a size class.

CASTLVAGEGYEQFF | TGTGCCAGCACCCTAGTAGCGGGGGAAGGCTATGAGCAGTTCTTC | . | TRBD2 | TRBJ2-1 | TRBV7-8
CASSRGTGWGAFF | TGCGCCAGCAGCCGAGGGACAGGCTGGGGGGCTTTCTTT | . | TRBD1 | TRBJ1-1 | TRBV4-1
CASSGQGALREQYF | TGTGCCAGCAGTGGACAGGGGGCGTTACGCGAGCAGTACTTC | . | TRBD1 | TRBJ2-7 | TRBV28
CASGTDDEKLFF | TGTGCCAGCGGGACAGATGATGAAAAACTGTTTTTT | . | TRBD1 | TRBJ1-4 | TRBV6-5
CASSHPGQWSEQFF | TGTGCCAGCAGCCACCCGGGACAGTGGAGTGAGCAGTTCTTC | . | TRBD1 | TRBJ2-1 | TRBV14
CASSLAGETQYF | TGCGCCAGCAGCTTGGCCGGGGAGACCCAGTACTTC | . | . | TRBJ2-5 | TRBV5-1
CASSVDFRGAGGVGNQPQHF | TGTGCCAGCAGCGTAGACTTTCGGGGGGCTGGGGGAGTAGGCAATCAGCCCCAGCATTTT | . | . | TRBJ1-5 | TRBV9
CASSPIRDRGQFF | TGTGCCAGCTCACCGATTCGGGACAGGGGGCAGTTCTTC | . | TRBD1 | TRBJ2-1 | TRBV18
CASSLGVEPLHF | TGTGCCAGCAGTTTGGGAGTGGAGCCCCTCCACTTT | . | . | TRBJ1-6 | TRBV28
CASSQGDRSSYNEQFF | TGTGCCAGCAGCCAAGGCGACAGGAGCTCCTACAATGAGCAGTTCTTC | . | . | TRBJ2-1 | TRBV4-2
CASSQTSGRRNTGELFF | TGTGCCAGCAGCCAGACTAGCGGGAGAAGGAACACCGGGGAGCTGTTTTTT | . | TRBD2 | TRBJ2-2 | TRBV3-1/TRBV3-2
CASSLSSGRTSYEQYF | TGTGCCAGCAGTTTATCTAGCGGGAGGACGTCCTACGAGCAGTACTTC | . | TRBD2 | TRBJ2-7 | TRBV27
CASSQPSGNVKETQYF | TGTGCCAGCAGCCAACCTAGCGGGAACGTAAAAGAGACCCAGTACTTC | . | TRBD2 | TRBJ2-5 | TRBV3-1/TRBV3-2
CASSVDRRSSYNEQFF | TGTGCCAGCAGCGTAGATCGTAGAAGCTCCTACAATGAGCAGTTCTTC | . | . | TRBJ2-1 | TRBV9
CASRSVTDTQYF | TGTGCCAGCCGATCGGTCACAGATACGCAGTATTTT | . | . | TRBJ2-3 | TRBV28
CASSVRRYTGELFF | TGTGCCAGCAGTGTTCGGCGGTACACCGGGGAGCTGTTTTTT | . | . | TRBJ2-2 | TRBV2
CASSFPGTGANTEAFF | TGTGCCAGCAGCTTTCCCGGGACAGGGGCGAACACTGAAGCTTTCTTT | . | TRBD1 | TRBJ1-1 | TRBV5-4
CASSDGERDTQYF | TGTGCCAGCAGTGACGGAGAGCGAGATACGCAGTATTTT | once | . | TRBJ2-3 | TRBV6-4
CATSRDQDAQYF | TGTGCCACCAGCAGAGATCAGGATGCGCAGTACTTC | . | . | TRBJ2-7 | TRBV15
CASRDRRELDPQHF | TGTGCCAGTAGGGACCGCAGGGAATTGGATCCCCAGCATTTT | . | . | TRBJ1-5 | TRBV19
CASSRGGGGGIPTGELFF | TGCGCCAGCAGCCGCGGGGGGGGTGGAGGGATTCCCACCGGGGAGCTGTTTTTT | . | TRBD2 | TRBJ2-2 | TRBV4-1
CASSPPEGIQHF | TGTGCCAGTAGTCCACCTGAGGGCATTCAGCATTTT | . | . | TRBJ1-5 | TRBV19
CASSSRYEQYF | TGTGCCAGTAGTTCCCGTTACGAGCAGTACTTC | . | . | TRBJ2-7 | TRBV19